Sequencing of this T cell receptor (beta chain) was carried out in a study of vaccination and CD4 T cells after COVID-19. CD4+ T cells that had been cultured provided DNA sequenced with the Oncomine TCR Beta short-read assay. TCRdb re-analysed the PCR reads in MiXCR, keeping a single row per CDR3 protein. The sample includes around 19,000 distinct CDR3 sequences, 45% to 60% of them seen just once. The CDR3 consists of 17 residues. Germline CDR1 MNHEY, CDR2 SVGEGT. Trimming cost V 2 bases and J 4 bases, with 18 bases left between them. A word on this clonotype: Its antigen is currently unknown.

Treatment given: approximately 9-day PBMC culture with coronavirus spike peptide pools or control peptides (ViraFEST assay). This receptor was identified in a human donor who had recovered from COVID-19. The chain has TRBV6-2 or TRBV6-3 and TRBJ1-5; a weak D match, TRBD1 (6 bases). The sample consisted of CD4+ T cells from blood, cultured in vitro. CDR3 in DNA: TGTGCCAGCAGTTACCCCCCGCCGGGGGGGGCAAATCAGCCCCAGCATTTT. As protein: CASSYPPPGGANQPQHF.